The T cell receptor beta chain under discussion was sequenced for a study of T cell repertoires in cytomegalovirus infection. Across the whole study: Matching HLA type, along with CMV infection, was indicated by public TCR beta signatures. General observations from the study: Cumulative frequency (of public TCR beta family members) identified carriers of CMV plus the relevant HLA. The ex vivo response was dominated by HLA-C-restricted CMV-specific TCR beta clonotypes.

TCRdb processed the reads anew with MiXCR; each CDR3 protein has one entry. The top ten clones hold about 48% of a sample with about 570,000 distinct CDR3 sequences, around 40% of them seen once. The CDR3 has 16 residues. Germline CDR1 MGHDK, CDR2 SYGVNS. Between the trimmed V and J ends, which lost 4 bases and 3 bases, there was a span of 18 bases. As regards this clonotype: Its target is not known.

Sequenced here: cultured PBMCs, sampled from culture after CMV antigen stimulation. The chain employs TRBV25-1 and TRBJ1-2; D may be TRBD1 (5 bases). This sequence originates from a human donor in good health (CMV status not recorded). Some clones in this sample may be carry-over from other donors' samples. CDR3 protein: CASSGLRDGYHYGYTF. For the CDR3, the DNA is TGTGCCAGCAGTGGGCTCCGGGACGGATATCACTATGGCTACACCTTC.